These 18 T cell receptor beta chains originate from one sample sequenced in a study of CD4+ T cells in melanoma. The assay was immunoSEQ multiplex PCR, and TCRdb's table has in-frame clones only and misses some. Of 15,000 or so clones listed, 75% to 90% were seen once; the top ten hold approximately 5.9%. Specimen: cells from a culture (not recorded whether cultured in vitro). The source is a human donor with melanoma.

The gene calls are TRBV5-1 and TRBJ2-1; unclear D gene. V shed 0 bases and J shed 1 base, with 11 bases lying between them. CDR1 is SGHRS, CDR2 YFSETQ, per germline. The CDR3 length is 16 residues. This CDR3 reads CASSLGLVSSYNEQFF. The CDR3 DNA follows: TGCGCCAGCAGCTTGGGGCTCGTCAGTTCCTACAATGAGCAGTTCTTC.

The gene calls are TRBV2 and TRBJ2-1; the D gene is possibly TRBD1 (5 bases). V was shortened by 7 bases and J by 1 base, with 14 bases between the two germline ends. The CDR3 is made up of 15 amino acids. CDR1 and CDR2 from the germline V gene are SNHLY and FYNNEI. In DNA, the CDR3 is TGTGCCAGCACCTCTCAGGGAAGGTCCTACAATGAGCAGTTCTTC. This codes for CASTSQGRSYNEQFF.

J is TRBJ2-3 and V is TRBV4-1; TRBD2 agrees at 10 bases. The length of the CDR3 is 20 residues. CDR1 and CDR2 (germline): MGHRA, YSYEKL. J lost 4 bases, V lost 4 bases, and 20 bases had no gene match. Here the CDR3 reads CASSPRPAGGAGAASDTQYF. In DNA form, the CDR3 reads TGCGCCAGCAGCCCTCGGCCAGCGGGGGGGGCAGGGGCGGCGTCAGATACGCAGTATTTT.

The rearrangement uses TRBV9 and TRBJ1-3; D may be TRBD1 (6 bases). V was cut by 4 bases and J by 1 base, with 9 bases left in between. The CDR3 loop spans 14 amino acids. Germline lookup yields CDR1 SGDLS and CDR2 YYNGEE. The chain's CDR3 is CASSTTGSGNTIYF. In DNA, the CDR3 is TGTGCCAGCAGCACCACAGGGTCTGGAAACACCATATATTTT.

The rearrangement uses TRBV29-1 and TRBJ2-3, with a possible D match to TRBD2 (5 bases). This CDR3 comprises 11 residues. Germline values: CDR1 SQVTM, CDR2 ANQGSEA. V was clipped by 4 bases and J by 6 bases, with 8 bases between them. CDR3 region: CSVVTGDTQYF. CDR3 nucleotide sequence: TGCAGCGTTGTGACGGGGGATACGCAGTATTTT.

J is TRBJ2-3 and V is TRBV5-5; unclear D gene. V was clipped by 4 bases and J by 2 bases, with 8 bases between them. CDR1 and CDR2 from the germline V gene are SGHKS and YYEKEE (reference sequence). The CDR3 is made up of 13 amino acids. The CDR3 protein is CASSKWDTDTQYF. As DNA, the CDR3 is TGTGCCAGCAGCAAGTGGGACACAGATACGCAGTATTTT.

This clone was counted between two and nine times. J is TRBJ1-5 and V is TRBV7-2; D perhaps matches TRBD1 (5 bases). The CDR3 totals 17 residues. Germline V lookup: CDR1 SGHTA, CDR2 FQGNSA. Trimming took off 1 base at V and 5 bases at J, with 18 bases between the two ends. CDR3 residues: CASSLDSGGGPHQPQHF. For the CDR3, the DNA is TGTGCCAGCAGCTTAGATTCGGGGGGGGGTCCGCATCAGCCCCAGCATTTT.

The rearrangement joins TRBV7-9 to TRBJ2-7, with 7 bases lining up with TRBD1. This CDR3 region has 14 residues. Germline values: CDR1 SEHNR, CDR2 FQNEAQ (reference sequence). V was pared by 5 bases and J by 5 bases, with 9 bases of the junction left unmatched. The CDR3 sequence: CASSNWDSWDEQYF. DNA for the CDR3: TGTGCCAGCAGCAACTGGGACAGCTGGGACGAGCAGTACTTC.

The CDR3 sequence is CASSLGGLSGETQYF. The DNA of the CDR3 is TGTGCCAGCAGCTTAGGCGGACTATCAGGAGAGACCCAGTACTTC. The rearrangement links TRBV7-3 to TRBJ2-5, with a weak D call TRBD2 (6 bases). CDR3 length equals 15 residues. The germline CDR1 and CDR2 sequences are SGHTA and FQGTGA. V was clipped by 2 bases and J by 4 bases, with 14 bases between them.

The chain uses TRBV23-1 and TRBJ1-5; D unclear. TRBV23-1 is annotated as an ORF whose role is uncertain. The CDR3 covers 15 residues. V shed 0 bases and J shed 5 bases, with 11 bases lying between them. The CDR3: CASSQSPRRDQPQHF. For the CDR3, the DNA is TGCGCCAGCAGTCAATCGCCCAGACGAGATCAGCCCCAGCATTTT.

The J gene is TRBJ1-1, the V gene TRBV29-1; TRBD1 matches 11 bases. J gave up 6 bases and V 6 bases, and 9 bases lay outside the gene matches. There are 14 residues in the CDR3. Germline V gene data show CDR1 as SQVTM and CDR2 as ANQGSEA. CDR3 nucleotides: TGCAGCGTGGGGACAGGGGGGTATGGCGCTGAAGCTTTCTTT. It encodes CSVGTGGYGAEAFF.

The gene calls are TRBV5-1 and TRBJ2-1, with TRBD1 identical over 9 bases. CDR1 SGHRS and CDR2 YFSETQ come from the germline V gene. The CDR3 runs 15 residues. V dropped 4 bases and J dropped 3; count of bases not matched to a gene: 5. The CDR3 region is CASSVTGGVYNEQFF. Here the CDR3 DNA reads TGCGCCAGCAGCGTTACAGGGGGCGTCTACAATGAGCAGTTCTTC.

The chain employs TRBV5-1 and TRBJ2-5, with a weak D call TRBD1 (5 bases). The CDR3 consists of 15 residues. Trimming took off 6 bases at V and 4 bases at J, with 19 bases between the two ends. In germline, CDR1 is SGHRS, CDR2 YFSETQ. CDR3 protein: CASNLEPNRRETQYF. In DNA, the CDR3 is TGCGCCAGCAATCTGGAGCCAAACAGGCGAGAGACCCAGTACTTC.

This chain joins TRBV29-1 and TRBJ2-1, with D possibly TRBD2 on 5 matching bases. This CDR3 comprises 14 residues. Per germline, CDR1 SQVTM and CDR2 ANQGSEA. Trimming took off 2 bases at V and 8 bases at J, with 16 bases between the two ends. The DNA of the CDR3 is TGCAGCGTTGAAACGGGAACCCACCTCGATGAGCAGTTCTTC. It encodes CSVETGTHLDEQFF.

This clone came up once. J is TRBJ2-5 and V is TRBV2; the match to TRBD2 covers 14 bases. CDR1 is SNHLY and CDR2 is FYNNEI in the germline V gene. J was trimmed by 5 bases and V by 6 bases; bases with no gene match: 14. The length of the CDR3 is 18 residues. The CDR3 sequence is CASSGGTSGGPRGETQYF. The CDR3 nucleotides are TGTGCCAGCAGCGGAGGGACTAGCGGGGGCCCGAGGGGGGAGACCCAGTACTTC. The full variable domain, rest sourced from reference TRBV2 and TRBJ2-5, is EPEVTQTPSHQVTQMGQEVILRCVPISNHLYFYWYRQILGQKVEFLVSFYNNEISEKSEIFDDQFSVERPDGSNFTLKIRSTKLEDSAMYFCASSGGTSGGPRGETQYFGPGTRLLVL.

This clone has only one observation. This chain joins TRBV9 and TRBJ1-2; 8 bases are a match to TRBD1. The CDR3 length is 15 residues. Germline-derived CDR1 and CDR2 are SGDLS and YYNGEE. V trimming: 4 bases; J trimming: 4 bases; junction bases outside the gene matches: 9. CDR3 amino acids: CASSPWTGRGYGYTF. The CDR3 region has the DNA TGTGCCAGCAGCCCCTGGACAGGGAGGGGCTATGGCTACACCTTC. Full variable domain (remainder filled in from reference TRBV9 and TRBJ1-2): DSGVTQTPKHLITATGQRVTLRCSPRSGDLSVYWYQQSLDQGLQFLIQYYNGEERAKGNILERFSAQQFPDLHSELNLSSLELGDSALYFCASSPWTGRGYGYTFGSGTRLTVV.

This clone was detected only once. The junction shows a germline mismatch at one end, possibly a read error. Different DNA sequences within this sample yield the same CDR3. The chain employs TRBV11-2 and TRBJ2-7; 7 nucleotides line up with TRBD1. CDR1 and CDR2 (germline): SGHAT, FQNNGV. This CDR3 comprises 15 residues. CDR3 protein: CASSTHRGRAYEQYF. The CDR3 DNA reads as TGTGCCAGCAGCACCCACAGGGGTAGAGCCTACGAGCAGTATTTC.

The chain combines TRBV5-1 with TRBJ2-1; TRBD2 matches at 10 bases. With 4 bases clipped from V and 4 bases from J, the junction kept 5 bases outside the gene matches. The CDR3 totals 15 residues. Germline CDR1 is SGHRS and CDR2 is YFSETQ. CDR3: CASSDTSGAYNEQFF. The DNA for the CDR3 is TGCGCCAGCAGCGACACTAGCGGGGCGTACAATGAGCAGTTCTTC.